Following are 9 T cell receptor beta chains from one sample sequenced in a study of T cell repertoires in cytomegalovirus infection. TCRdb re-called the reads with MiXCR, one entry per CDR3 protein. The data hold 400,000 or so distinct CDR3 sequences, with approximately 32% observed a single time. Sequencing was carried out using PBMCs. These receptors were collected from a human donor in good health (CMV status not recorded). Some clones in this sample may be carry-over from other donors' samples.

Ten or more counts support this clonotype. V is TRBV7-6 and J is TRBJ1-1; a possible D gene is TRBD1 (5 bases). The germline gives CDR1 SGHVS, CDR2 FNYEAQ. The length of the CDR3 is 13 residues. Trimming left V 6 bases short and J 1 base short, with 9 bases between. The CDR3 region is CASRVQENTEAFF. The CDR3 DNA reads TGTGCCAGCAGGGTACAGGAGAACACTGAAGCTTTCTTT.

V gene TRBV20-1 combines with J gene TRBJ1-5; TRBD1 is a possible D gene (5 bases). V was clipped by 2 bases and J by 0 bases, with 11 bases between them. The V gene's germline CDR1 is DFQATT and CDR2 SNEGSKA (reference sequence). The CDR3 runs 15 residues. This CDR3 is CSARRDFSSNQPQHF. The CDR3 nucleotides are TGCAGTGCTAGAAGGGACTTCTCTAGCAATCAGCCCCAGCATTTT.

This clonotype was seen a few times. This chain uses TRBV7-8 with TRBJ2-3, with TRBD1 matching over 9 bases. Germline V lookup: CDR1 SGHVS, CDR2 FQNEAQ. J was trimmed by 5 bases and V by 5 bases; bases with no gene match: 11. This CDR3 spans 16 amino acids. This chain's CDR3 is CASSANRGRRGDTQYF. The CDR3 nucleotides are TGTGCCAGCAGCGCAAACAGGGGGCGCAGGGGAGATACGCAGTATTTT.

This clonotype is large. The chain uses TRBV7-2 and TRBJ2-3; 9 bases match TRBD2. The CDR3 runs 15 residues. Germline loops: CDR1 SGHTA, CDR2 FQGNSA. V dropped 5 bases and J dropped 6; count of bases not matched to a gene: 9. CDR3 nucleotides: TGTGCCAGCAGCCAAGCCAAGCGGGGGGCGGATACGCAGTATTTT. Translated: CASSQAKRGADTQYF. Complete variable domain (other parts from reference TRBV7-2 and TRBJ2-3): GAGVSQSPSNKVTEKGKDVELRCDPISGHTALYWYRQSLGQGLEFLIYFQGNSAPDKSGLPSDRFSAERTGGSVSTLTIQRTQQEDSAVYLCASSQAKRGADTQYFGPGTRLTVL.

This clonotype was observed a few times. The V and J genes are TRBV18 and TRBJ2-1, with D possibly being TRBD1 or TRBD2 (5 bases each). V shed 3 bases and J shed 12 bases, with 12 bases lying between them. This CDR3 comprises 12 residues. CDR1 is KGHSH, CDR2 LQKENI, per germline. CDR3 sequence: CASSPSGRGQFF. The CDR3 DNA sequence: TGTGCCAGCTCACCCTCGGGGCGCGGGCAGTTCTTC.

The chain carries TRBV11-2 and TRBJ1-1, with D possibly matching TRBD1 (5 bases). The CDR3 spans 15 residues. CDR1 and CDR2 from the germline V gene are SGHAT and FQNNGV. V was cut by 5 bases and J by 3 bases, with 16 bases left in between. CDR3 DNA sequence: TGTGCCAGCAGCATAAACCCGGGAGGGGACACTGAAGCTTTCTTT. It codes for CASSINPGGDTEAFF.

This clonotype was detected ten times or more. The chain combines TRBV12-3 or TRBV12-4 with TRBJ2-1; 11 positions match TRBD2. The V segment lost 1 base and the J segment 1 base; nucleotides outside the gene matches: 6. The CDR3 runs to 18 residues. The CDR3, as DNA: TGTGCCAGCAGTTTAGTGTCTAGCGGGGGGACTTCCTACAATGAGCAGTTCTTC. It specifies CASSLVSSGGTSYNEQFF.

This clonotype was picked up a small number of times. The chain recombines TRBV11-2 with TRBJ1-2, with 7 bases fitting TRBD1. The V gene end was trimmed by 5 bases and the J gene end by 3 bases; junction bases not matched to a gene: 6. The germline V gene has CDR1 SGHAT and CDR2 FQNNGV. The CDR3 consists of 14 residues. This chain's CDR3 is CASSPATGDYGYTF. The DNA of the CDR3 is TGTGCCAGCAGCCCAGCCACAGGGGACTATGGCTACACCTTC. Supplemented by reference TRBV11-2 and TRBJ1-2, the full variable domain reads EAGVAQSPRYKIIEKRQSVAFWCNPISGHATLYWYQQILGQGPKLLIQFQNNGVVDDSQLPKDRFSAERLKGVDSTLKIQPAKLEDSAVYLCASSPATGDYGYTFGSGTRLTVV.

The table lists this clonotype with a few counts. This chain joins TRBV6-4 and TRBJ1-2, with TRBD1 matching 8 bases. CDR1 is MRHNA, CDR2 SNTAGT, per germline. CDR3 size: 15 residues. V shed 8 bases, J shed 3 bases, and the junction held 11 bases outside the gene matches. DNA for the CDR3: TGTGCCAGCGACCACCCGCAGGGGGCTCACTATGGCTACACCTTC. Protein product: CASDHPQGAHYGYTF.